This T cell receptor (beta chain) was observed in a study of Ad26.COV2.S vaccination and SARS-CoV-2 variants (dated by TCRdb to the early 2020s). A note on the overall study: Vaccine-arm donors came from COV1001, a multicentre, randomized, double-blind, placebo-controlled phase I-IIa trial of Ad26.COV2.S in healthy adults. Ad26.COV2.S was given intramuscularly at 5x10^10 or 1x10^11 viral particles, as a single shot or as two shots 56 days apart. Sequencing of the TCRbeta repertoire served to evaluate the specificity and breadth of SARS-CoV-2-reactive T cell receptors following Ad26.COV2.S vaccination. The TCR-sequenced set comprised about 30 samples: around 20 Ad26.COV2.S vaccine recipients, 5 placebo recipients and 8 SARS-CoV-2 convalescent individuals. Trial participants were randomized into five groups of five, in which low-dose or high-dose Ad26.COV2.S was given once or twice, or placebo was given on both occasions. Investigators did not know the trial group allocation while performing experiments and assessing outcomes.

The research as a whole found: After vaccination, spike-specific CD8+ and CD4+ T cell responses were reported to show substantial breadth. The authors noted that the TCR breadth and depth analyses may have underestimated total T cell responses. The study was not powered to compare responses between vaccine doses or regimens. Vaccine and placebo recipients had similar non-spike TCR breadth, a finding consistent with the vaccine containing only spike. Higher spike-specific TCR breadth was observed in Ad26.COV2.S recipients than in placebo recipients (P = 0.0014).

From the germline V gene, CDR1 is MNHEY and CDR2 is SVGEGT. The CDR3 numbers 13 residues from cysteine through phenylalanine. Only the CDR3 portion is preserved as DNA: 39 bases, with reading frame beginning at the first base. V gives up 0 bases and J gives up 13 bases, and the segment between their germline ends measures 16 bases. The sample's treatment or condition, from its label and the paper: some 20 received Ad26.COV2.S at low or high dose, single or two shots; several received placebo; per-sample allocation not given. Repertoires of vaccine and placebo recipients were sequenced from samples taken on day 63 after the first injection. In Cohort 1b, about two dozen adults aged 18-55 years were enrolled at a single site in Boston, USA, between 29 July and 7 August 2020. As a vaccine, Ad26.COV2.S was a replication-incompetent adenovirus type 26 vector that expressed a prefusion-stabilized SARS-CoV-2 spike protein derived from the original Wuhan strain.

The immunoSEQ Assay was used to sequence TCRbeta CDR3 regions. After extraction, genomic DNA underwent amplification by bias-controlled multiplex PCR, followed by high-throughput sequencing. Turning to the authors' computational methods: Collapsing and filtering of sequences were performed to quantify the absolute abundance of each unique TCRbeta CDR3 region. Usable DNA was measured by amplifying reference genes present in all nucleated cells, and TCRbeta template counts were normalized to that usable DNA to estimate T cell fraction. Repertoire TCRs were annotated as SARS-CoV-2-specific by exact matching of V gene, CDR3 amino acid sequence and J gene to a known reactive TCR set. MIRA supplied the reference SARS-CoV-2 TCR set, which was filtered for enrichment in COVID-19-positive ImmuneCODE repertoires so that public or cross-reactive TCRs were removed. Using the MIRA antigens, annotated TCRs were further analysed by specific ORF or by position within an ORF. Breadth was defined as annotated unique rearrangements over total unique productive rearrangements; depth was the summed frequency of those rearrangements. Two-sided Wilcoxon rank-sum tests were applied when comparing TCR breadth between groups. TCRdb took this table from immuneACCESS and kept in-frame rearrangements with V and J called. Such tables lack part of the clones; where checked against another copy, unresolved V genes explain under half of the gap, and the rest is unexplained. For V, J and clone size, that table is used; D and trimming come from the DNA. Present in this sample are 400,000 to 450,000 clones, about 90% of which were seen just once. Together, the top ten hold less than 2% of the sample.

On this clone itself: There is no known antigen for this receptor. No much larger clone exists at a distance of one base, and base qualities are not known.

This chain joins TRBV6-2 or TRBV6-3 to TRBJ2-7; TRBD2 might be the D gene, on 5 matching bases. The sequences come from peripheral blood, collected in a trial of Ad26.COV2.S vaccine versus placebo. This sequence originates from a person between 18 and 60 years old who received the Ad26.COV2.S COVID-19 vaccine or a placebo. The base sequence is TGTGCCAGCAGTTACTCGATACGTCTCGGACTTTACTTC. The translation is CASSYSIRLGLYF.